This TCR beta chain appears in the sequencing data of a study of response to subunit inactivated influenza vaccine. From the RT-PCR reads, TCRdb called clonotypes with MiXCR, one entry per CDR3 protein. The data contain under 850,000 distinct CDR3 sequences, roughly 20% of them singletons. The CDR3 runs to 15 residues. The germline V gene has CDR1 SGHRS and CDR2 YFSETQ. The J segment lost 4 bases and the V segment lost 4 bases, leaving 6 bases of the junction unmatched. This material consisted of PBMCs from blood, taken more than 4 days after vaccination. The chain links TRBV5-1 to TRBJ1-1; 11 bases map to TRBD1. This TCR was recovered from a man aged 50-59 years who received an inactivated influenza vaccine. In DNA form, the CDR3 reads TGCGCCAGCAGCGGGGGACAGGGGGTGAGCACTGAAGCTTTCTTT. Amino acids: CASSGGQGVSTEAFF.